This TCR beta chain was captured in a study of blood T cell repertoires in COVID-19. Study information: T cells, B-cell-depleted T cells, or PBMCs supplied cDNA or gDNA.

In the study's own analysis: Amplification with reference gene primers provided the estimates of nucleated cell counts. Data came from immunoSEQ multiplex PCR; TCRdb stores just in-frame clones and leaves some out. V, J and clone size were drawn from that table, and D and trimming were deduced from the DNA. The sample lists under 300,000 clones, approximately 88% occurring once. Trimming took 5 bases from V and 7 from J, leaving 21 bases between them. CDR3 size: 15 residues. Germline CDR1 SGHVS, CDR2 FQNEAQ. Material for sequencing was peripheral blood. This chain links TRBV7-8 with TRBJ2-7; D perhaps matches TRBD1 (8 bases). The TCR originated in a woman aged 40 to 50 who had recovered from COVID-19. CDR3 loop: CASSLNRGGLGEQYF. Here the CDR3 DNA reads TGTGCCAGCAGCCTAAACAGGGGGGGTCTTGGGGAGCAGTACTTC.